Included here is one T cell receptor (beta chain) sequence, with context. This clonotype was detected a few times. The clone's antigen remains unknown. Per-base quality was not reported, and no clone a single base away is much larger than it. The CDR3 contains 14 residues, cysteine and phenylalanine counted. Left in the record is the CDR3 DNA by itself, 42 bases read in frame from the first base. The V end loses 6 bases and the J end loses 2 bases, and a stretch of 13 bases separates them. These data belong to a study of T cell repertoires in cytomegalovirus infection (dated by TCRdb to between 2019 and 2020). Background for the entire study: Alongside well-studied HLA-B-restricted epitopes, the peptide stimulations were aimed at recently identified HLA-C-restricted CMV epitopes, whose presentation resists viral immunomodulation. The HLA type of each donor mattered for the analysis, because public TCR beta signatures pointed to carriage of CMV infection along with the matching HLA type. Results the study describes overall, beyond this receptor: In both this cohort and an independent roughly 400-donor cohort, the cumulative frequency of public TCR beta family members distinguished carriers of CMV infection plus the relevant HLA type. The ex vivo response was dominated by HLA-C-restricted CMV-specific TCR beta clonotypes, which also provided the single most frequent clonotype in two of eight donors.

Sequencing relied on an Illumina HiSeq 1500. TCRdb passed the public sequencing reads through fastp at Q25 and MiXCR, retaining productive beta sequences. Rows with one shared CDR3 protein collapse into an entry with the most common genes and DNA. Here the sample has approximately 260,000 distinct CDR3 sequences; around 20% occur a single time. Of the sample, roughly 19% falls within the top ten clones. According to the study, the label for this sample's treatment or condition signals: in vitro stimulation with specific CMV peptide epitopes to enrich CMV-specific T cells. The material sequenced was cultured PBMCs, taken from culture after CMV antigen stimulation. This sequence originates from a human donor in good health (CMV status not recorded). Some clones in this sample may be carry-over from other donors' samples. The chain links TRBV12-3 or TRBV12-4 with TRBJ1-1, with the D gene too uncertain to name. CDR3 protein: CASRPTSSNTEAFF. The nucleotide sequence reads as follows: TGTGCCAGCAGGCCAACCTCTTCTAACACTGAAGCTTTCTTT.